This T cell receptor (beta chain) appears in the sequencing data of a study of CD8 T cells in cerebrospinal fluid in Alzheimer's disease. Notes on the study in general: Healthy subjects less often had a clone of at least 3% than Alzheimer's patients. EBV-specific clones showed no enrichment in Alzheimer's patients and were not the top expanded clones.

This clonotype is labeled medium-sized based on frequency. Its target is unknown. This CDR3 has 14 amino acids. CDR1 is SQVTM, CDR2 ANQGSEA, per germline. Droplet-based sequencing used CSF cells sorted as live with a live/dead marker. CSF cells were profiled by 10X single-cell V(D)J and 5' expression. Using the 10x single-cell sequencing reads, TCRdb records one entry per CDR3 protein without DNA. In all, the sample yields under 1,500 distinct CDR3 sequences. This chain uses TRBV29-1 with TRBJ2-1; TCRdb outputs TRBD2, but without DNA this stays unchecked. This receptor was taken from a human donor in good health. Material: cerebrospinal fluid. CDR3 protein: CSVVPGLAGEQRFF.